The rows below give T cell receptor beta chains drawn from one sample of a study of T cells in Graves' hyperthyroidism and ophthalmopathy. TCRdb fed the multiplex PCR reads into MiXCR, producing one record per CDR3 protein. Among 600,000 to 650,000 distinct CDR3 sequences listed, 15% to 20% were seen once. Material: blood. All receptors come from a woman in her twenties or thirties with Graves' hyperthyroidism. Both conserved end residues are part of each CDR3. Fields, in order: J gene, D gene, clone size, V gene, CDR3 DNA, CDR3 protein. The D gene is left open where the match is weak. Rows may omit the clone size; those that give it use once, few, many or a size class.

>TRBJ2-5|TRBD2|many|TRBV30
TGTGCCTGGAGGGGGGGGCAAGAGACCCAGTACTTC
CAWRGGQETQYF
>TRBJ2-7|.|many|TRBV7-9
TGTGCCAGCAGCTTAGTAGGGCTCGAGCAGTACTTC
CASSLVGLEQYF
>TRBJ2-3|TRBD2|few|TRBV3-1
TGTACCAGCAGCCTGAGGACTAGCGGGAGGTTAGATACGCAGTATTTT
CTSSLRTSGRLDTQYF
>TRBJ2-1|.|many|TRBV7-2
TGTGCCAGCAGCTCCCTTTCCCGGGAGCGCTCCTTGGTGAACAATGAGCAGTTCTTC
CASSSLSRERSLVNNEQFF
>TRBJ2-7|.|few|TRBV7-3
TGTGCCAGCAGCTTAAGGGGGCGCGGCGAGCAGTACTTC
CASSLRGRGEQYF
>TRBJ1-1|TRBD1|.|TRBV28
TGTGCCACCCTTTTTAGACAGGGGGCAAACACTGAAGCTTTCTTT
CATLFRQGANTEAFF
>TRBJ1-6|.|many|TRBV5-1
TGCGCCAGCAGGCCCGGACAGCTTGTCCCCGGTTCACCCCTCCACTTT
CASRPGQLVPGSPLHF
>TRBJ1-6|.|.|TRBV2
TGTGCCAGCGGTGTGGGGCGACCTGTTAATTCACCCCTCCACTTT
CASGVGRPVNSPLHF
>TRBJ1-1|.|many|TRBV3-1
TGTGCCAGCAGCCAAGGGCCCACCTTTGAGACTTTCTTT
CASSQGPTFETFF
>TRBJ2-5|TRBD1|many|TRBV10-3
TGTGCCATCAGCTTAGGACAGGGGGAGAGAGAGACCCAGTACTTC
CAISLGQGERETQYF
>TRBJ2-7|.|many|TRBV7-2
TGTGCCAGCAGCTTAGTGGTTCCCGGATACGAGCAGTACTTC
CASSLVVPGYEQYF
>TRBJ2-1|TRBD2|few|TRBV5-6
TGTGCCAGCAGCCACAGCGGGAGTCCCTACAATGAGCAGTTCTTC
CASSHSGSPYNEQFF
>TRBJ2-7|.|many|TRBV28
TGTGCCAGCAGTACTCCCGCCGGTGCGGACGAGCAGTACTTC
CASSTPAGADEQYF
>TRBJ2-2|.|few|TRBV5-1
TGTGCCAACGCACGAGTCGCGAACACCGGGGAGCTGTTTTTT
CANARVANTGELFF
>TRBJ2-7|TRBD1|.|TRBV11-1
TGTGCCAGCAGCCGGGACAGGGGGTGGGAGCAGTACTTC
CASSRDRGWEQYF
>TRBJ2-5|.|many|TRBV12-3/TRBV12-4
TGTGCCAGCAGTTTTAATCCGGGCCCCTCCGCCCAAGAGACCCAGTACTTC
CASSFNPGPSAQETQYF
>TRBJ1-5|TRBD1|many|TRBV27
TGTGCCAGCAGCCCCGGGACAGTAGGCCAGCCCCAGCATTTT
CASSPGTVGQPQHF
>TRBJ2-1|.|many|TRBV2
TGTGCCAGCAGTCGGGACCTCATTCCCAATGAGCAGTTCTTC
CASSRDLIPNEQFF
>TRBJ2-7|TRBD2|many|TRBV27
TGTGCCAGCAGCTCGGGACTAGCTTACGAGCAGTACTTC
CASSSGLAYEQYF
>TRBJ1-2|.|few|TRBV5-1
TGCGCCAGCAGCTTGGTCGTGGCGGGGGATGGCTACACCTTC
CASSLVVAGDGYTF
>TRBJ2-6|.|.|TRBV11-3
TGTGCCAGCAGCTCCGAGGGGCTTGGGGCCAACGTCCTGACTTTC
CASSSEGLGANVLTF